This TCR beta chain was recovered during a study of blood T cell repertoires in COVID-19. Study-level background: Samples came from the United States, Italy and Spain, spanning acute and convalescent COVID-19.

Germline loops: CDR1 MNHNS, CDR2 SASEGT. Trimming cost V 2 bases and J 1 base; bases outside gene matches: 1. This CDR3 has 14 residues. Using immunoSEQ multiplex PCR, the repertoire was profiled, and TCRdb retains in-frame clones only, with some absent. The data hold 250,000 or so clones, with roughly 82% observed a single time. This rearrangement joins TRBV6-1 to TRBJ1-1; 7 positions agree with TRBD1. The sequence derives from a man older than 75 with acute or convalescent COVID-19. Material: peripheral blood. CDR3 nucleotide sequence: TGTGCCAGCAGTGAACAGGGGGAGAACACTGAAGCTTTCTTT. It encodes CASSEQGENTEAFF.